This T cell receptor (beta chain) was captured in a study of blood T cell repertoires in COVID-19. As for the study in general: Spain, Italy and the United States supplied samples that represented acute and convalescent COVID-19. The cDNA or gDNA used as material had been derived from T cells, B-cell-depleted T cells, or PBMCs.

The CDR3 is 16 amino acids. The ends lost 3 bases at V and 0 bases at J; junction bases unmatched: 6. Germline loops: CDR1 SGHDT, CDR2 YYEEEE. Per the original data handling: The authors estimated nucleated cell counts from reference gene primer amplification. Some clones are missing from TCRdb's copy, which holds only in-frame ones; the method was immunoSEQ multiplex PCR. The V and J calls and clone size come from that table; D and trimming were worked out from the DNA. This sample has about 670,000 clones, with around 90% found just once. The source material was peripheral blood. The TCR sequence derives from a woman aged 18-29 years with acute or convalescent COVID-19. The rearrangement links TRBV5-6 to TRBJ1-3, with 7 bases lining up with TRBD1. This chain's CDR3 is CASSWRQGFSGNTIYF. DNA for the CDR3: TGTGCCAGCAGCTGGCGACAGGGCTTCTCTGGAAACACCATATATTTT.